This T cell receptor beta chain was recorded in a study of cytomegalovirus exposure and HLA in healthy donors. TCRdb's table, derived via immunoSEQ multiplex PCR, lists solely in-frame clones and lacks some. Here the sample spans roughly 70,000 clones, approximately 86% being singletons. This receptor was obtained from a young man in good health and CMV-seronegative. The sequenced material came from PBMCs.

The CDR3: CAISVGGASEAFF. The DNA of the CDR3 is TGTGCCATCAGTGTGGGGGGGGCTAGTGAAGCTTTCTTT. The chain links TRBV10-3 to TRBJ1-1, with TRBD1 as a possible D gene (6 bases). Germline V CDR1 and CDR2: ENHRY, SYGVKD. CDR3 size: 13 residues. V was shortened by 4 bases and J by 7 bases, with 13 bases between the two germline ends.